These 5 T cell receptor beta chains were all obtained from the same sample, sequenced in a study of T-cell reconstitution after alpha-beta-depleted transplantation in children. It was with unique molecular identifiers that the TCRbeta library was prepared. TCRdb ran MiXCR on the PCR reads and lists one entry per CDR3 protein. The table has fewer than 550,000 distinct CDR3 sequences, about an eighth seen once. The sample in question was PBMCs, mostly from graft donor cells, obtained 180 days after TCRalphabeta/CD19-depleted stem cell transplant. These receptors were taken from a female patient aged 2 to 10 who had a stem cell transplant for aplastic anemia, so the T cells may come from the graft donor.

This clonotype has ten or more counts. The rearrangement links TRBV5-1 to TRBJ2-1; 9 nucleotides line up with TRBD2. This CDR3 spans 16 amino acids. Trimming cost V 0 bases and J 3 bases; bases outside gene matches: 4. Germline CDR1 and CDR2: SGHRS and YFSETQ. The CDR3 loop is CASSLDRLAVYNEQFF. DNA for the CDR3: TGCGCCAGCAGCTTGGATCGACTAGCGGTCTACAATGAGCAGTTCTTC.

There are a few counts of this clonotype. The chain employs TRBV7-9 and TRBJ2-7; perhaps TRBD1 as D (6 bases). Germline assignment: CDR1 SEHNR and CDR2 FQNEAQ (reference sequence). The CDR3 consists of 16 residues. V lost 5 bases to trimming and J lost 0 bases, with 17 bases between them. The CDR3 region is CASSITNRDISYEQYF. CDR3 coding DNA: TGTGCCAGCAGCATAACGAACCGGGACATCTCCTACGAGCAGTACTTC. Full variable domain (remainder filled in from reference TRBV7-9 and TRBJ2-7): DTGVSQNPRHKITKRGQNVTFRCDPISEHNRLYWYRQTLGQGPEFLTYFQNEAQLEKSRLLSDRFSAERPKGSFSTLEIQRTEQGDSAMYLCASSITNRDISYEQYFGPGTRLTVT.

The chain joins TRBV5-1 to TRBJ1-1; D ambiguous. Germline CDR1 SGHRS, CDR2 YFSETQ. V gave up 0 bases and J gave up 2 bases, with 11 bases separating them. This CDR3 spans 15 amino acids. For the CDR3, the DNA is TGCGCCAGCAGCTTGGATATGACGCTCAACACTGAAGCTTTCTTT. This sequence encodes CASSLDMTLNTEAFF.

The chain joins TRBV25-1 to TRBJ2-6; the D is unclear. Germline assignment: CDR1 MGHDK and CDR2 SYGVNS. The CDR3 covers 17 residues. The V end lost 3 bases, the J end lost 0 bases, and 12 bases lay between the germline ends. The CDR3, as DNA: TGTGCCAGCAGTGAGCCAGGCGTTACCTCTGGGGCCAACGTCCTGACTTTC. This encodes CASSEPGVTSGANVLTF.

This clonotype was seen many times. CDR3: CASSRQGGSYEQYV. Here the CDR3 DNA reads TGTGCCAGTTCCAGACAGGGGGGCTCCTACGAGCAGTACGTC. The rearrangement joins TRBV6-2 or TRBV6-3 to TRBJ2-7; TRBD1 aligns across 9 bases. The germline V gene encodes CDR1 MNHEY and CDR2 SVGEGT. V shed 9 bases, J shed 0 bases, and the junction held 6 bases outside the gene matches. CDR3 length equals 14 residues.